These 5 T cell receptor beta chains were all obtained from the same sample, sequenced in a study of blood T cells in healthy people across ages. The second PCR ran roughly 7 to 11 cycles with a sample-barcoded 5' primer and J-beta primers. TCRdb reanalysed the 5' RACE reads using MiXCR and keeps one entry per CDR3 protein. The table has 1.4 million to 1.5 million distinct CDR3 sequences, about 43% seen once. The sequencing sample was made of blood. These receptors originate from a woman between 18 and 30 years old in good health.

The chain uses TRBV6-5 and TRBJ2-1; D may correspond to TRBD1 or TRBD2 (6 bases each). The end of the DNA fits TRBJ2-7 better, so the J call may be wrong. The CDR3 contains 17 residues. Germline V gene lookup returns CDR1 MNHEY and CDR2 SVGAGI. The CDR3 spells CASSYTSGAESYNEQYF. The CDR3 nucleotides read TGTGCCAGCAGTTACACGTCGGGGGCCGAGAGTTACAATGAGCAGTACTTC.

The gene calls are TRBV20-1 and TRBJ1-5; 7 nucleotides align to TRBD1. Germline trimming cut 4 bases from V and 3 bases from J; bases unmatched to any gene: 9. The CDR3 spans 15 residues. In germline, CDR1 is DFQATT, CDR2 SNEGSKA (reference sequence). DNA of the CDR3: TGCAGTGCTACAACAGGGGTTCGTGACAATCAGCCCCAGCATTTT. Amino acid sequence: CSATTGVRDNQPQHF.

This clonotype has a handful of counts. The chain links TRBV27 to TRBJ2-3; D tentatively reads TRBD1 or TRBD2 (5 bases each). The germline V gene encodes CDR1 MNHEY and CDR2 SMNVEV (reference sequence). The CDR3 is 18 residues long. Between the trimmed V and J ends, which lost 4 bases and 5 bases, there was a span of 25 bases. The CDR3 bases are TGTGCCAGCAGTTCAATTCCCGGGGCCAGCGGAAATTTAGATACGCAGTATTTT. Translation gives CASSSIPGASGNLDTQYF.

The sample holds a few counts of this clonotype. The chain joins TRBV7-6 to TRBJ2-3; D is unclear. Germline-derived CDR1 and CDR2 are SGHVS and FNYEAQ. The CDR3 loop spans 14 amino acids. With 1 base removed from V and 6 bases from J, the gap between germline ends came to 11 bases. CDR3 in amino acids: CASSLGPQTDTQYF. The CDR3 DNA follows: TGTGCCAGCAGCTTAGGACCACAGACCGATACGCAGTATTTT.

The chain links TRBV4-2 to TRBJ1-2, with 7 nucleotides matching TRBD1. Per germline, CDR1 LGHNA and CDR2 YNFKEQ. Unmatched junction bases numbered 7, after V lost 0 bases and J lost 6 bases. This CDR3 is 15 amino acids long. The CDR3 sequence: CASSQDLQGWDGYTF. As DNA, the CDR3 is TGTGCCAGCAGCCAAGACCTACAGGGGTGGGATGGCTACACCTTC.